This T cell receptor beta chain is from a study of T cell responses to AZD1222 COVID-19 vaccine. General study findings and limits: Distributed over spike, vaccine-associated CD4 TCRs predominated at 160-218 and 743-854.

Points on this clone: Its antigen is undetermined.

Here immunoSEQ multiplex PCR was the method, and the copy in TCRdb shows in-frame clones only, minus some. This repertoire shows 150,000 to 200,000 clones, around 94% found once; its top ten account for 1.6%. The receptor comes from an adult who received the AZD1222 COVID-19 vaccine. The starting material was peripheral blood, obtained 28 days after the second AZD1222 dose.

Here the CDR3 reads CATRQGGTGELFF. In DNA, the CDR3 is TGTGCCACGAGACAGGGCGGCACCGGGGAGCTGTTTTTT. This chain uses TRBV10-3 with TRBJ2-2, with 7 bases matching TRBD1. This CDR3 is 13 amino acids long. V dropped 10 bases and J dropped 4; count of bases not matched to a gene: 6. CDR1 ENHRY and CDR2 SYGVKD come from the germline V gene.